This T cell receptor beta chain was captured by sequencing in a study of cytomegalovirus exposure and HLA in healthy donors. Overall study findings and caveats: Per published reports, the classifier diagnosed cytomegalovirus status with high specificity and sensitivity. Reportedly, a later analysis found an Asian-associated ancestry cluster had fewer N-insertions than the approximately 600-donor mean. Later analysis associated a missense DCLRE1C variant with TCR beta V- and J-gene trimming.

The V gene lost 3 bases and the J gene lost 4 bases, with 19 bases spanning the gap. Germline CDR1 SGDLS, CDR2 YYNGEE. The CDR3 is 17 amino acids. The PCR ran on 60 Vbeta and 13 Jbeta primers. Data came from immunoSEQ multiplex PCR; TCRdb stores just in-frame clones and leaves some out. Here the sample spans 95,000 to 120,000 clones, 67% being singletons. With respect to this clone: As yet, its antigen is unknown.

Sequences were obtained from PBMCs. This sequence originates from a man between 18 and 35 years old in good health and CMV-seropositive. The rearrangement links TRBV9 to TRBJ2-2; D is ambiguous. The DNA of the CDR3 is TGTGCCAGCAGCGGTGGGCTAATAACGAAGCTCACCGGGGAGCTGTTTTTT. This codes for CASSGGLITKLTGELFF. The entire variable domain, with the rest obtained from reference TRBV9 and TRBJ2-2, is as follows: DSGVTQTPKHLITATGQRVTLRCSPRSGDLSVYWYQQSLDQGLQFLIQYYNGEERAKGNILERFSAQQFPDLHSELNLSSLELGDSALYFCASSGGLITKLTGELFFGEGSRLTVL.